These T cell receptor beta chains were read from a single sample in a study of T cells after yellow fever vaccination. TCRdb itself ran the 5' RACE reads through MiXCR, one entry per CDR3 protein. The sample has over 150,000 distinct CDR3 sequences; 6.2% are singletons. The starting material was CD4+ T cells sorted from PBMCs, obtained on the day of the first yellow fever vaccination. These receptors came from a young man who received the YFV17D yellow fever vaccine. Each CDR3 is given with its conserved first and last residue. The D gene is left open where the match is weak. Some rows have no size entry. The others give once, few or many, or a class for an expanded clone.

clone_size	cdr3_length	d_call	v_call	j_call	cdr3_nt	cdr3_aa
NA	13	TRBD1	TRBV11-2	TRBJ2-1	TGTGCCAGCAGCCTGGACAGGTACAATGAGCAGTTCTTC	CASSLDRYNEQFF
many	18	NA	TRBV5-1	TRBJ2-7	TGCGCCAGCAGCTTGGCCCCGTCAGCAGGGGCCAAGTCCTACGAGCAGTACTTC	CASSLAPSAGAKSYEQYF
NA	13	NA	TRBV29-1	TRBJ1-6	TGCAGCGTCGGGACCTCCTATAATTCACCCCTCCACTTT	CSVGTSYNSPLHF
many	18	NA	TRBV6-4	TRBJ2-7	TGTGCCAGCAGTGACCGCCCCAGAGAACAGTTTAATACCTACGAGCAGTACTTC	CASSDRPREQFNTYEQYF
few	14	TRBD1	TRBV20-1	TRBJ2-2	TGCAGTGCTAGATCAGGGGGCTACACCGGGGAGCTGTTTTTT	CSARSGGYTGELFF
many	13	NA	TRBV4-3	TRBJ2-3	TGCGCCAGCAGCCGCCTCGTGGGAGATACGCAGTATTTT	CASSRLVGDTQYF
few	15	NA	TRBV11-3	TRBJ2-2	TGTGCCAGCGAGAGAGGAGGGGATGGGACCGGGGAGCTGTTTTTT	CASERGGDGTGELFF
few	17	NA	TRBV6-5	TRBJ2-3	TGTGCCAGCAGTTACTCGACGAGTGCTATAGGCACAGATACGCAGTATTTT	CASSYSTSAIGTDTQYF
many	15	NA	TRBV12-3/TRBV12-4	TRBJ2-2	TGTGCCAGCAGTTTATCAGGGGTTGTAACCGGGGAGCTGTTTTTT	CASSLSGVVTGELFF
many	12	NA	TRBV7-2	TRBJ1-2	TGTGCCAGCAGCTTAGGGGTTTATGGCTACACCTTC	CASSLGVYGYTF
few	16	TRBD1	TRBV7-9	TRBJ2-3	TGTGCCAGCAGCTACTCACAGGGGGCTCAGGCAGATACGCAGTATTTT	CASSYSQGAQADTQYF
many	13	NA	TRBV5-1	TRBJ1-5	TGCGCCAGCAGCTTCGCAGGGGCTCAGCCCCAGCATTTT	CASSFAGAQPQHF
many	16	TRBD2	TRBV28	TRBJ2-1	TGTGCCAGCAGTTCGGGACTAGCGGGGGGGGGCAATGAGCAGTTCTTC	CASSSGLAGGGNEQFF
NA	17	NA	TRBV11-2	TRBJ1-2	TGTGCCAGCAGCTTAGTCAGGGCCACAGGGTGGTTAAATGGCTACACCTTC	CASSLVRATGWLNGYTF
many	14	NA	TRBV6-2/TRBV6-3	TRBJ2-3	TGTGCCAGCAGTTACCCGGGGGCGTACGATACGCAGTATTTT	CASSYPGAYDTQYF
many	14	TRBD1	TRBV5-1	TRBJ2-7	TGCGCCAGCAGCCTGGAAGGGGGCTACTACGAGCAGTACTTC	CASSLEGGYYEQYF
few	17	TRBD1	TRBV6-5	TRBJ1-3	TGTGCCAGCAGTTACTCTAGCGGGACAGGCTCTGGAAACACCATATATTTT	CASSYSSGTGSGNTIYF
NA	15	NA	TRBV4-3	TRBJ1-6	TGCGCCAGCAGCCGGCAGGGCCGTGTGAATTCACCCCTCCACTTT	CASSRQGRVNSPLHF
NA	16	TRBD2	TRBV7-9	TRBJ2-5	TGTGCCAGCAGCTTGGGAGGGCCGGTTCGAGAAGAGACCCAGTACTTC	CASSLGGPVREETQYF
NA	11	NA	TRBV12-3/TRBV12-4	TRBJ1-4	TGTGCCAGCAGTTTAGAGGAAAAACTGTTTTTT	CASSLEEKLFF
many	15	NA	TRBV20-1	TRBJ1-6	TGCAGTACTGGGGCTGGGCCATCAGGGAATTCACCCCTCCACTTT	CSTGAGPSGNSPLHF
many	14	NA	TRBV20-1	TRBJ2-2	TGCAGTGCTAGGAGTGCGGAGAACACCGGGGAGCTGTTTTTT	CSARSAENTGELFF
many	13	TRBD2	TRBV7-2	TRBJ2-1	TGTGCCAGCAGCTTCGGCGGGGGGGATGAGCAGTTCTTC	CASSFGGGDEQFF
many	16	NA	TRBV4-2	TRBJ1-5	TGTGCCAGCAGCCAAGATGGTGGACGGAGCAATCAGCCCCAGCATTTT	CASSQDGGRSNQPQHF
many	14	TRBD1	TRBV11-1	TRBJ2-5	TGTGCCAGCAGCCAGGGGACAGCGAAGGAGACCCAGTACTTC	CASSQGTAKETQYF
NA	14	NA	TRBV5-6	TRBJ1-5	TGTGCCAGCAGCTTGGGCCAGGGGTTTCAGCCCCAGCATTTT	CASSLGQGFQPQHF
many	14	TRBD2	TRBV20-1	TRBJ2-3	TGCAGTGCTATCGTCCAAGCGGGGTCAGATACGCAGTATTTT	CSAIVQAGSDTQYF
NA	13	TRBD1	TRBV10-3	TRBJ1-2	TGTGCCACGGGGACAGGCGCTAACTATGGCTACACCTTC	CATGTGANYGYTF
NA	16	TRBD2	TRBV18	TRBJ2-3	TGTGCCAGCTCACCACCGGCTAGCGGGGGACAAGATACGCAGTATTTT	CASSPPASGGQDTQYF
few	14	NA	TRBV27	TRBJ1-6	TGTGCCAGCAGTTTTAACTCCTATAATTCACCCCTCCACTTT	CASSFNSYNSPLHF
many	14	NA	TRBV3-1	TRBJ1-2	TGTGCCAGCAGCCAAGTCAACAGGAACTATGGCTACACCTTC	CASSQVNRNYGYTF
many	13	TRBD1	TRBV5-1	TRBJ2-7	TGCGCCAGCGAGGAGGACAGGGGGCGCGAGCAGTACTTC	CASEEDRGREQYF
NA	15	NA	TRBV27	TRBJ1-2	TGTGCCAGCAGTTTATCAGACAGGCTCGGGAAGGGCTACACCTTC	CASSLSDRLGKGYTF
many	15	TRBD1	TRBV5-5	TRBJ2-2	TGTGCCAGCATCCGCACTCAGGGGGCCCCCGGGGAGCTGTTTTTT	CASIRTQGAPGELFF
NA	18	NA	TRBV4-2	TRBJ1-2	TGTGCCAGCAGTCTAGGGCGGATCGGGGGGAGCCCTGACTATGGCTACACCTTC	CASSLGRIGGSPDYGYTF
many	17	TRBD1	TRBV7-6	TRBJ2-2	TGTGCCAGCAGCCTAGCCCTCCGGGACAGGGCGTCCGGGGAGCTGTTTTTT	CASSLALRDRASGELFF
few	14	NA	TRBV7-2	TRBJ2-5	TGTGCCAGCAGTCGCTGGGGCGTCCAAGAGACCCAGTACTTC	CASSRWGVQETQYF
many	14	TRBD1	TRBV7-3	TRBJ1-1	TGTGCCAGCAGAGGCAGGGGGCCGGACACTGAAGCTTTCTTT	CASRGRGPDTEAFF
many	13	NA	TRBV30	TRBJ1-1	TGTGCCTGGAGTGTACTCCAGTACACTGAAGCTTTCTTT	CAWSVLQYTEAFF
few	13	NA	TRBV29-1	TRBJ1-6	TGCAGCGTTTCAGAAATGGGTAATTCACCCCTCCACTTT	CSVSEMGNSPLHF
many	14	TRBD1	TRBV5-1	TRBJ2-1	TGCGCCAGCAGCTTGGGACAGGGCTACAATGAGCAGTTCTTC	CASSLGQGYNEQFF
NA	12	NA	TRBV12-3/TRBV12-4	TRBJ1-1	TGTGCCAGCGCTGGGGTTGGCACTGAAGCTTTCTTT	CASAGVGTEAFF
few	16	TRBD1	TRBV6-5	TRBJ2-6	TGTGCCAGCAGATGGACAGGGGGCGCTGGGGCCAACGTCCTGACTTTC	CASRWTGGAGANVLTF
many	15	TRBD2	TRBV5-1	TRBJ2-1	TGCGCCAGCAGCACCGGGACTAGCGGCTACAATGAGCAGTTCTTC	CASSTGTSGYNEQFF
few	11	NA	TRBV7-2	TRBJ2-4	TGTGCCAGCAGCTTAGGATACATTCAGTACTTC	CASSLGYIQYF
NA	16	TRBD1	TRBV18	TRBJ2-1	TGTGCCAGCTCGGGGTTCTCGGGACAGGATAGCAATGAGCAGTTCTTC	CASSGFSGQDSNEQFF
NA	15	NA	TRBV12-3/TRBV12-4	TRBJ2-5	TGTGCCAGCAGTTTAACACGGGGCAGGCCAGAGGCCCAGTACTTC	CASSLTRGRPEAQYF
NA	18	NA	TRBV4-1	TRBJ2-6	TGCGCCAGCAGCCAAGTTTCAGGGCAACTCTCTGGGGCCAACGTCCTGACTTTC	CASSQVSGQLSGANVLTF